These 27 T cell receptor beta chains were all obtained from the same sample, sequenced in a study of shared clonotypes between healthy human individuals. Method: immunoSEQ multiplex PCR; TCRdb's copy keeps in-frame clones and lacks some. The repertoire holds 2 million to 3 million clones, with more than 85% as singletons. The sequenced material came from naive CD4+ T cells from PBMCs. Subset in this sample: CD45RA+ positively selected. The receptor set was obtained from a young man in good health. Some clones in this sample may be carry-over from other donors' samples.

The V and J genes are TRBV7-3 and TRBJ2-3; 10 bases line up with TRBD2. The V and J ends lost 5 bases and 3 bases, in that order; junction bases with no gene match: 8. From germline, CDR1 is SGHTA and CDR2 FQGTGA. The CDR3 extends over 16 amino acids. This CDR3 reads CASSPGLAADTDTQYF. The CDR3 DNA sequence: TGTGCCAGCAGCCCTGGACTAGCGGCGGATACAGATACGCAGTATTTT.

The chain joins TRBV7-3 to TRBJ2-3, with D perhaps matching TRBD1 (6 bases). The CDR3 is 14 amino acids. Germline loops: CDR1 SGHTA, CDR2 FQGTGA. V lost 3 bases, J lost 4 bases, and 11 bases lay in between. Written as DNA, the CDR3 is TGTGCCAGCAGCTTGGTCGGGACACCAGATACGCAGTATTTT. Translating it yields CASSLVGTPDTQYF.

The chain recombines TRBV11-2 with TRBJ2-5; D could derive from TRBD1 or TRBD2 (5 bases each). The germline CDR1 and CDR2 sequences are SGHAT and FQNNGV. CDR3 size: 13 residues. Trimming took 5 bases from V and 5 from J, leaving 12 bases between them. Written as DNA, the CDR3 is TGTGCCAGCAGCCTGGGACCGGGGGAGACCCAGTACTTC. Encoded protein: CASSLGPGETQYF.

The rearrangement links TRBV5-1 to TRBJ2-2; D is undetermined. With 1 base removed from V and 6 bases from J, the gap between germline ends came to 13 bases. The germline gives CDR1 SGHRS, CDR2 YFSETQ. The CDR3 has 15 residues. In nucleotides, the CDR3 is TGCGCCAGCAGCTTGATCTCTAGACATTCCGGGGAGCTGTTTTTT. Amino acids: CASSLISRHSGELFF. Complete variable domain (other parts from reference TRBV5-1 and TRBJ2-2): KAGVTQTPRYLIKTRGQQVTLSCSPISGHRSVSWYQQTPGQGLQFLFEYFSETQRNKGNFPGRFSGRQFSNSRSEMNVSTLELGDSALYLCASSLISRHSGELFFGEGSRLTVL.

This CDR3 is CASSIIASDTQYF. The CDR3 DNA follows: TGTGCCAGTAGTATTATTGCATCAGATACGCAGTATTTT. This rearrangement joins TRBV19 to TRBJ2-3; D remains ambiguous. The germline V gene encodes CDR1 LNHDA and CDR2 SQIVND (reference sequence). V was cut by 3 bases and J by 4 bases, with 8 bases left in between. The CDR3 covers 13 residues. The variable domain in full, completed from reference TRBV19 and TRBJ2-3, reads DGGITQSPKYLFRKEGQNVTLSCEQNLNHDAMYWYRQDPGQGLRLIYYSQIVNDFQKGDIAEGYSVSREKKESFPLTVTSAQKNPTAFYLCASSIIASDTQYFGPGTRLTVL.

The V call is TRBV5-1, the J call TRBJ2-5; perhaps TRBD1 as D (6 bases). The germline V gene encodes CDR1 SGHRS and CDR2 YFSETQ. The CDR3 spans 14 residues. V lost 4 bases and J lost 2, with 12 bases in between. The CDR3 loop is CASSRGQLQETQYF. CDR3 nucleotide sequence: TGCGCCAGCAGCCGAGGACAGTTACAAGAGACCCAGTACTTC.

The CDR3 loop reads CASSLQGGLAGAYEQYF. The CDR3 nucleotides are TGTGCCAGCAGCTTACAGGGGGGACTAGCGGGAGCATACGAGCAGTACTTC. This rearrangement joins TRBV7-3 to TRBJ2-7; 14 bases fit TRBD2. The CDR3 totals 17 residues. CDR1 and CDR2 (germline): SGHTA, FQGTGA. J was trimmed by 4 bases and V by 2 bases; bases with no gene match: 7.

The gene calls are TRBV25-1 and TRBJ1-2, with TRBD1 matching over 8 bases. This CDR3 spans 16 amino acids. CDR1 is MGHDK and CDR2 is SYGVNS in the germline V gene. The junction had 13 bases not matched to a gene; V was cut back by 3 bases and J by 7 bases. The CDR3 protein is CASSDGTGRGYRGYTF. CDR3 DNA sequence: TGTGCCAGCAGTGACGGGACAGGCAGGGGGTATCGTGGCTACACCTTC.

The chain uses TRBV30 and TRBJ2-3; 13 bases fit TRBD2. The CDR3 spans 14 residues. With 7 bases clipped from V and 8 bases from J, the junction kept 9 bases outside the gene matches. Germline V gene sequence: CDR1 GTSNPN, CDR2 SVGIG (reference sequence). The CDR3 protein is CAFRLAGGRGTQYF. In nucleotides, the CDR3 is TGTGCCTTCAGACTAGCGGGGGGCAGAGGTACGCAGTATTTT.

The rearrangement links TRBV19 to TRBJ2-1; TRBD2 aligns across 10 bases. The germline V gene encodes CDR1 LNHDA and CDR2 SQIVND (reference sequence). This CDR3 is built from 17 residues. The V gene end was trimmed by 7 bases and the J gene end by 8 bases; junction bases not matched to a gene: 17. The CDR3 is CASTLPPLQREGHEQFF. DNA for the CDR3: TGTGCCAGTACCCTACCCCCCCTCCAGCGGGAGGGCCATGAGCAGTTCTTC.

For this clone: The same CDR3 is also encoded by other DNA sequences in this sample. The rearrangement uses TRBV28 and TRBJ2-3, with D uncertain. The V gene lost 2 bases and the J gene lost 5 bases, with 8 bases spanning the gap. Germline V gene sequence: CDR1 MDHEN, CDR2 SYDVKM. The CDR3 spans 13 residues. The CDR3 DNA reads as TGTGCCAGCAGTTTAAGTGGCGAAGATACGCAGTATTTT. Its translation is CASSLSGEDTQYF.

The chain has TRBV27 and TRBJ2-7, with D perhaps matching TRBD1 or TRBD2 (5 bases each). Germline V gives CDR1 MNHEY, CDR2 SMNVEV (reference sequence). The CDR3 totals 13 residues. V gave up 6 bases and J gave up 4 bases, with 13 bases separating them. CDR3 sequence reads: CASRSAGRYEQYF. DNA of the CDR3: TGTGCCAGCAGGTCAGCAGGGAGATACGAGCAGTACTTC.

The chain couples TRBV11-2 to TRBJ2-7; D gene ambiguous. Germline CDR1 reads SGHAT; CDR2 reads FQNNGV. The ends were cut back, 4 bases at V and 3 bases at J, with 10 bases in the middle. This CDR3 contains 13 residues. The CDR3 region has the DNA TGTGCCAGCAGCTACACGGATTACTACGAGCAGTACTTC. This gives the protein CASSYTDYYEQYF. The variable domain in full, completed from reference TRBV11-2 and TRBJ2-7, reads EAGVAQSPRYKIIEKRQSVAFWCNPISGHATLYWYQQILGQGPKLLIQFQNNGVVDDSQLPKDRFSAERLKGVDSTLKIQPAKLEDSAVYLCASSYTDYYEQYFGPGTRLTVT.

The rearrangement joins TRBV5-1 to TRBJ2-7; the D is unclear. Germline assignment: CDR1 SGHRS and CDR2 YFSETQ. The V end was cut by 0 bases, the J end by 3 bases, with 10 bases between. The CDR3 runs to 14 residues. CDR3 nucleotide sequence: TGCGCCAGCAGCTTGGGGTCCGCTAACTACGAGCAGTACTTC. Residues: CASSLGSANYEQYF. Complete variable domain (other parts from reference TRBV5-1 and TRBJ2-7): KAGVTQTPRYLIKTRGQQVTLSCSPISGHRSVSWYQQTPGQGLQFLFEYFSETQRNKGNFPGRFSGRQFSNSRSEMNVSTLELGDSALYLCASSLGSANYEQYFGPGTRLTVT.

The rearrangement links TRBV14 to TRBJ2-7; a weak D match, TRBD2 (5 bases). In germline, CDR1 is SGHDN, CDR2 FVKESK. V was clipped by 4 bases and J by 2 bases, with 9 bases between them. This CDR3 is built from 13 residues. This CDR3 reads CASSPTNPYEQYF. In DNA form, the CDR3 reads TGTGCCAGCAGCCCGACTAACCCCTACGAGCAGTACTTC. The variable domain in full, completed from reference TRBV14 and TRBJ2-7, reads EAGVTQFPSHSVIEKGQTVTLRCDPISGHDNLYWYRRVMGKEIKFLLHFVKESKQDESGMPNNRFLAERTGGTYSTLKVQPAELEDSGVYFCASSPTNPYEQYFGPGTRLTVT.

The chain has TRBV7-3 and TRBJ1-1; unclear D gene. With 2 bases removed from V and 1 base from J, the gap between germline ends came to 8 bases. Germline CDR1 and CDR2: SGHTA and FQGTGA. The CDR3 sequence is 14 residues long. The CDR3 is CASSLSGANTEAFF. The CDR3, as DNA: TGTGCCAGCAGCTTATCGGGAGCGAACACTGAAGCTTTCTTT.

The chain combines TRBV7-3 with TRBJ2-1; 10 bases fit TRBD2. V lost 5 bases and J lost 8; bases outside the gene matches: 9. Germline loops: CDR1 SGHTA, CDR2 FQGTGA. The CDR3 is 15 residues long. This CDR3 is CASSPRLAGFDEQFF. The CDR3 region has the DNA TGTGCCAGCAGCCCCAGACTAGCGGGCTTCGATGAGCAGTTCTTC.

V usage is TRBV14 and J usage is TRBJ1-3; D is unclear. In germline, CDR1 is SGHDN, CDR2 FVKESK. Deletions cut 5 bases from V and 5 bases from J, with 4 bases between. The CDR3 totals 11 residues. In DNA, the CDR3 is TGTGCCAGCAGCATTAGAAACACCATATATTTT. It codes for CASSIRNTIYF.

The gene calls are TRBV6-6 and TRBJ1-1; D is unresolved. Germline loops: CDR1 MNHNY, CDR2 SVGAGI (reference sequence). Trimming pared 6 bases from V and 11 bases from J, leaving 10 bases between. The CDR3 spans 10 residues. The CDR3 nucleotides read TGTGCCAGCAGGCGACCTAGGGCTTTCTTT. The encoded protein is CASRRPRAFF.

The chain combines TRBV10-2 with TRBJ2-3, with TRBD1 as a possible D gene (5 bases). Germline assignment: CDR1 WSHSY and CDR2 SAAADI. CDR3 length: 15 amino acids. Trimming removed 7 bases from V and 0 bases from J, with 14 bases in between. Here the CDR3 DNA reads TGCGCCAGCACCGCAGGGTACACAAGCACAGATACGCAGTATTTT. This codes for CASTAGYTSTDTQYF.

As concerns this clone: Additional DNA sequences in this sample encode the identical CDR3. This CDR3 reads CASSVERENIQYF. CDR3 DNA sequence: TGTGCCAGCAGTGTAGAGAGGGAGAACATTCAGTACTTC. The chain has TRBV2 and TRBJ2-4; TRBD2 is a possible D gene (5 bases). The CDR3 length is 13 residues. The V gene's germline CDR1 is SNHLY and CDR2 FYNNEI. Trimming stripped 4 bases from V and 7 bases from J, with 11 bases between.

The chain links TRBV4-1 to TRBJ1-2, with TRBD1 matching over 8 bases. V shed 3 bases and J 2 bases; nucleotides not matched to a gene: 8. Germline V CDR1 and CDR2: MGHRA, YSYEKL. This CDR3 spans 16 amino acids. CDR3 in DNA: TGCGCCAGCAGCCAGAGGGGTGGACAGGGAAACTATGGCTACACCTTC. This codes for CASSQRGGQGNYGYTF.

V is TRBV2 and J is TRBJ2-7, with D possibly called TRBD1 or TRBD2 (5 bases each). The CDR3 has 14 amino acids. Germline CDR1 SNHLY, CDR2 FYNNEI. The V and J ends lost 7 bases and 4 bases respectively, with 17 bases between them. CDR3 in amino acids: CASTPGAVVYEQYF. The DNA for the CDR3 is TGTGCCAGCACCCCCGGGGCAGTTGTTTACGAGCAGTACTTC.

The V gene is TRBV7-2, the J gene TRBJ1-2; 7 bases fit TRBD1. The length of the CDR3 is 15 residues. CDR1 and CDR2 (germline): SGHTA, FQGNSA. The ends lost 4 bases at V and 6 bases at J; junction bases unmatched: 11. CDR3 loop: CASSSMGQFTDGYTF. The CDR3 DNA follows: TGTGCCAGCAGCTCAATGGGACAGTTCACAGATGGCTACACCTTC.

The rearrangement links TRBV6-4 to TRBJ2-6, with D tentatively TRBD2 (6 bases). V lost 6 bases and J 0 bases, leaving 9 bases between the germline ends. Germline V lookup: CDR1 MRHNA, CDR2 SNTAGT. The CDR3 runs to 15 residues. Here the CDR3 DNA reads TGTGCCAGCAGCGGGACTCACTCTGGGGCCAACGTCCTGACTTTC. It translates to CASSGTHSGANVLTF.

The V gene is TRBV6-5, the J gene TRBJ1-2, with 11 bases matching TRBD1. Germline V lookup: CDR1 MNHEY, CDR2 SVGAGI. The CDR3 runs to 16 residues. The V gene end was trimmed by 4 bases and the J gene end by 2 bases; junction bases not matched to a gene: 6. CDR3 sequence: CASSSGWTGGNYGYTF. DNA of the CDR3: TGTGCCAGCAGTTCTGGATGGACAGGGGGCAACTATGGCTACACCTTC.

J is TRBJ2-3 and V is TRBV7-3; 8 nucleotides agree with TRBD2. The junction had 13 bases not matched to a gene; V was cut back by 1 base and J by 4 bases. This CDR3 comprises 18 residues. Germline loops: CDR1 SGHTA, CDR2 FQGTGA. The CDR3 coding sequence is TGTGCCAGCAGCTTAATAGCTAGCGGGCTCCCGGTGGCAGATACGCAGTATTTT. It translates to CASSLIASGLPVADTQYF.